The next 19 T cell receptor beta chains were all read from a single sample in a study of response to subunit inactivated influenza vaccine. TCRdb re-called the RT-PCR reads with MiXCR, one entry per CDR3 protein. The sample records a few hundred thousand distinct CDR3 sequences, 22% being singletons. The sequencing used PBMCs from blood, collected about 20 months after vaccination. The receptors were gathered from a man aged 50-75 years who received an inactivated influenza vaccine.

The chain is built from TRBV4-2 and TRBJ2-4; 8 bases match TRBD1. Germline values: CDR1 LGHNA, CDR2 YNFKEQ. J gave up 5 bases and V 1 base, and 1 base lay outside the gene matches. The CDR3 covers 14 residues. The CDR3: CASSQAQGENIQYF. The DNA of the CDR3 is TGTGCCAGCAGCCAAGCACAGGGGGAAAACATTCAGTACTTC.

The chain is built from TRBV12-3 or TRBV12-4 and TRBJ1-5; D gene unclear. The CDR3 is made up of 16 amino acids. The V end lost 5 bases, the J end lost 5 bases, and 19 bases lay between the germline ends. The CDR3 loop is CASSPARALTHQPQHF. As DNA, the CDR3 is TGTGCCAGCAGTCCGGCCCGGGCCCTAACCCATCAGCCCCAGCATTTT.

The chain is built from TRBV20-1 and TRBJ1-2, with TRBD1 identical over 9 bases. This CDR3 has 15 residues. CDR1 is DFQATT and CDR2 is SNEGSKA in the germline V gene (reference sequence). V trimming: 0 bases; J trimming: 7 bases; junction bases outside the gene matches: 9. The CDR3, as DNA: TGCAGTGCTAGAGATTTGGCCCGGACAGGGGCTGGCTACACCTTC. Protein sequence: CSARDLARTGAGYTF.

V is TRBV15 and J is TRBJ2-3, with 11 positions matching TRBD2. Trimming at V came to 5 bases and at J to 1 base, leaving 5 bases not matched to a gene. The length of the CDR3 is 16 residues. CDR1 and CDR2 from the germline V gene are LNHNV and YYDKDF (reference sequence). The CDR3 here is CATSGKLAGGTDTQYF. CDR3 in DNA: TGTGCCACCAGCGGAAAACTAGCGGGGGGCACAGATACGCAGTATTTT. Variable domain in full (rest from reference TRBV15 and TRBJ2-3): DAMVIQNPRYQVTQFGKPVTLSCSQTLNHNVMYWYQQKSSQAPKLLFHYYDKDFNNEADTPDNFQSRRPNTSFCFLDIRSPGLGDTAMYLCATSGKLAGGTDTQYFGPGTRLTVL.

The chain links TRBV20-1 to TRBJ1-5; 9 bases are a match to TRBD1. CDR1 DFQATT and CDR2 SNEGSKA come from the germline V gene (reference sequence). The CDR3 sequence is 13 residues long. V shed 5 bases and J 7 bases; nucleotides not matched to a gene: 6. The CDR3 sequence: CSAWDRDGQPQHF. The CDR3 DNA sequence: TGCAGTGCTTGGGACAGGGATGGCCAGCCCCAGCATTTT.

The chain employs TRBV20-1 and TRBJ2-7; the D gene is possibly TRBD2 (5 bases). The CDR3 loop spans 14 amino acids. V was clipped by 6 bases and J by 1 base, with 16 bases between them. CDR1 DFQATT and CDR2 SNEGSKA come from the germline V gene (reference sequence). The CDR3 reads CSARLVTGSYEQYF. Here the CDR3 DNA reads TGCAGTGCGCGATTGGTGACGGGGTCCTACGAGCAGTACTTC.

V gene TRBV24-1 combines with J gene TRBJ2-1; TRBD2 matches 12 bases. Germline trimming cut 4 bases from V and 5 bases from J; bases unmatched to any gene: 2. This CDR3 is 15 amino acids long. Germline loops: CDR1 KGHDR, CDR2 SFDVKD. The CDR3 is CATSEASGRDNEQFF. DNA for the CDR3: TGTGCCACCAGTGAAGCTAGCGGGAGGGACAATGAGCAGTTCTTC.

This clonotype was seen only a few times. The chain recombines TRBV6-1 with TRBJ2-7, with TRBD1 identical over 9 bases. Unmatched junction bases numbered 5, after V lost 6 bases and J lost 2 bases. Germline-derived CDR1 and CDR2 are MNHNS and SASEGT. This CDR3 is 14 amino acids long. CDR3 nucleotides: TGTGCCAGCAGCAAGGGACAGGGTACCTACGAGCAGTACTTC. Residues: CASSKGQGTYEQYF.

The chain combines TRBV7-9 with TRBJ2-7; the D is unclear. V shed 1 base and J shed 2 bases, with 9 bases lying between them. The CDR3 consists of 14 residues. The germline V gene encodes CDR1 SEHNR and CDR2 FQNEAQ (reference sequence). CDR3: CASSLEWATYEQYF. CDR3 bases: TGTGCCAGCAGCTTAGAATGGGCAACCTACGAGCAGTACTTC. The full variable domain, rest sourced from reference TRBV7-9 and TRBJ2-7, is DTGVSQNPRHKITKRGQNVTFRCDPISEHNRLYWYRQTLGQGPEFLTYFQNEAQLEKSRLLSDRFSAERPKGSFSTLEIQRTEQGDSAMYLCASSLEWATYEQYFGPGTRLTVT.

V is TRBV29-1 and J is TRBJ2-3, with D possibly being TRBD2 (6 bases). The V gene lost 6 bases and the J gene lost 5 bases, with 21 bases spanning the gap. The CDR3 sequence is 15 residues long. Germline CDR1 reads SQVTM; CDR2 reads ANQGSEA. The CDR3: CSVNMLARGEDTQYF. DNA for the CDR3: TGCAGCGTGAATATGCTAGCGAGAGGGGAAGATACGCAGTATTTT.

The chain is built from TRBV10-3 and TRBJ2-5, with TRBD1 identical over 7 bases. The V gene's germline CDR1 is ENHRY and CDR2 SYGVKD. This CDR3 spans 15 amino acids. Losses at the gene ends were 0 bases for V and 5 bases for J; bases not matched to a gene: 6. CDR3 in DNA: TGTGCCATCAGTGAGTCGATGGGACAGAAGGAGACCCAGTACTTC. It is translated as CAISESMGQKETQYF.

The chain has TRBV29-1 and TRBJ2-3; the D gene could be TRBD1 or TRBD2 (5 bases each). The ends were cut back, 5 bases at V and 5 bases at J, with 17 bases in the middle. CDR1 is SQVTM, CDR2 ANQGSEA, per germline. This CDR3 spans 14 amino acids. CDR3 bases: TGCAGCGTTTCTACCGGGACGACTGAAGATACGCAGTATTTT. This sequence encodes CSVSTGTTEDTQYF.

The V gene is TRBV20-1, the J gene TRBJ1-1, with a weak D call TRBD1 (5 bases). The CDR3 consists of 15 residues. Trimming took 6 bases from V and 4 from J, leaving 21 bases between them. The germline gives CDR1 DFQATT, CDR2 SNEGSKA (reference sequence). The CDR3 nucleotides are TGCAGTGCCGTCCCCTGGGGGAGGCAAGGCACTGAAGCTTTCTTT. This sequence encodes CSAVPWGRQGTEAFF.

The genes are TRBV5-8 and TRBJ2-3; the match to TRBD1 covers 7 bases. CDR1 and CDR2 from the germline V gene are SGHTS and YDEGEE. V gave up 0 bases and J gave up 7 bases; unmatched junction bases: 5. CDR3 length: 14 amino acids. The CDR3 protein is CASSLVSGGNTQYF. For the CDR3, the DNA is TGTGCCAGCAGCTTGGTGTCAGGGGGTAATACGCAGTATTTT.

In its sample, this clonotype was seen many times. J is TRBJ1-1 and V is TRBV29-1; TRBD1 matches at 7 bases. Per germline, CDR1 SQVTM and CDR2 ANQGSEA. The CDR3 covers 13 residues. Trimming removed 5 bases from V and 3 bases from J; junction bases left unmatched: 6. The CDR3 reads CSVQGGWDTEAFF. CDR3 nucleotide sequence: TGCAGCGTTCAAGGGGGCTGGGACACTGAAGCTTTCTTT.

The chain uses TRBV20-1 and TRBJ2-7, with 10 nucleotides matching TRBD2. This CDR3 contains 15 residues. Germline trimming cut 4 bases from V and 3 bases from J; bases unmatched to any gene: 9. Germline V gives CDR1 DFQATT, CDR2 SNEGSKA (reference sequence). CDR3 sequence: CSAISGTSVYYEQYF. The CDR3 DNA reads as TGCAGTGCTATTTCCGGGACTAGCGTTTACTACGAGCAGTACTTC.

This clonotype has a handful of counts. At one end the junction does not follow the germline gene, possibly because of a read error. V is TRBV5-1 and J is TRBJ2-7; 7 positions match TRBD1. This CDR3 comprises 13 residues. Germline values: CDR1 SGHRS, CDR2 YFSETQ. CDR3 amino acids: CASRYYDRDAEHF. The CDR3 DNA follows: TGCGCCAGCAGGTATTATGACAGGGACGCCGAGCACTTC.

Only a few counts were recorded for this clonotype. V and J are TRBV29-1 and TRBJ1-1, with D possibly being TRBD1 (5 bases). V lost 7 bases and J 0 bases, leaving 12 bases between the germline ends. Germline CDR1 and CDR2: SQVTM and ANQGSEA. The CDR3 is made up of 13 amino acids. CDR3: CSGRQIMNTEAFF. The CDR3 DNA sequence: TGCAGCGGACGACAGATCATGAACACTGAAGCTTTCTTT.

This clonotype was recorded a few times. The CDR3 here is CASILPGRLNYGYTF. CDR3 nucleotide sequence: TGTGCCAGCATATTACCGGGACGGCTAAACTATGGCTACACCTTC. The J gene is TRBJ1-2, the V gene TRBV2; TRBD1 is a possible D gene (5 bases). Trimming removed 7 bases at V and 2 bases at J, with 17 bases between. CDR3 length: 15 amino acids. The germline gives CDR1 SNHLY, CDR2 FYNNEI.